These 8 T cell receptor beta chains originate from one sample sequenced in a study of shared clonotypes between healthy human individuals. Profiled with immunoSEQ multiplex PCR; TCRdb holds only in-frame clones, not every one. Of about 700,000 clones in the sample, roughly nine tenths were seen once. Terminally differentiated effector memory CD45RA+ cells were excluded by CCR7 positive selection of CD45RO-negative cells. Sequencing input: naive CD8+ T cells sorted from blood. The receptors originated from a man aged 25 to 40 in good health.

CDR3 in amino acids: CASSFGRWNTGELFF. The DNA for the CDR3 is TGTGCCAGCAGTTTCGGCCGGTGGAACACCGGGGAGCTGTTTTTT. The V gene is TRBV28, the J gene TRBJ2-2; unclear D gene. The V end was cut by 3 bases, the J end by 1 base, with 9 bases between. This CDR3 has 15 residues. Per the germline V gene, CDR1 is MDHEN and CDR2 is SYDVKM.

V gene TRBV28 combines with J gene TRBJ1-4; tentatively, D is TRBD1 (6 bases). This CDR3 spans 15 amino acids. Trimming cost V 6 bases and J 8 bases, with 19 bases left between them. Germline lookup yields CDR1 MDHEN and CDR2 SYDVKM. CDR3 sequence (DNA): TGTGCCAGCAGATCAGGGGTTGGGGGAAAGGAAAAACTGTTTTTT. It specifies CASRSGVGGKEKLFF.

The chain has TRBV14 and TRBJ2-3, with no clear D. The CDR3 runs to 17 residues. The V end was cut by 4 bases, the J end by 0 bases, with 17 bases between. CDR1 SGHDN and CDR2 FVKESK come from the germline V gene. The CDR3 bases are TGTGCCAGCAGCCCGATACCCGACGGAAAGAGCACAGATACGCAGTATTTT. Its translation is CASSPIPDGKSTDTQYF.

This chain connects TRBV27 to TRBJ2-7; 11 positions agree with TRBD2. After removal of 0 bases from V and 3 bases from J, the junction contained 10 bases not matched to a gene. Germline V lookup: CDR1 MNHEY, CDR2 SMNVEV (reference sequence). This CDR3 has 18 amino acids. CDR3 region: CASSLSAGLAGAGYEQYF. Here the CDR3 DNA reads TGTGCCAGCAGTTTATCCGCAGGACTAGCGGGCGCGGGCTACGAGCAGTACTTC.

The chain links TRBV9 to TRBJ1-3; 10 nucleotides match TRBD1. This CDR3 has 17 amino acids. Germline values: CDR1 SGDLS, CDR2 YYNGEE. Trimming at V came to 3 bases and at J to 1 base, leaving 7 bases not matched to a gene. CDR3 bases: TGTGCCAGCAGCGCGACCGGGACAGGGGTGTCTGGAAACACCATATATTTT. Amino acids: CASSATGTGVSGNTIYF.

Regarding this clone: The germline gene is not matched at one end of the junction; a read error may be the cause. CDR3 in amino acids: CASSDGTGYYTEQFF. The CDR3 DNA reads as TGTGCCAGCAGTGACGGGACAGGGTATTACACTGAGCAGTTCTTC. The V gene is TRBV6-4, the J gene TRBJ2-1; 9 nucleotides match TRBD1. The germline V gene encodes CDR1 MRHNA and CDR2 SNTAGT. The CDR3 is made up of 15 amino acids.

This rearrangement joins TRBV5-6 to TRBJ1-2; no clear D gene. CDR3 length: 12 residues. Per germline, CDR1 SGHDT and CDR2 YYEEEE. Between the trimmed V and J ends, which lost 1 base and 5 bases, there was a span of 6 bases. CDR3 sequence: CASSLYGYGYTF. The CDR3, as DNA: TGTGCCAGCAGCTTGTACGGATATGGCTACACCTTC.

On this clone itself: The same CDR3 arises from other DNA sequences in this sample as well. The CDR3 loop is CASSDYNEQFF. CDR3 coding DNA: TGTGCCAGCTCGGACTACAATGAGCAGTTCTTC. V and J are TRBV5-6 and TRBJ2-1, with D uncertain. CDR3 size: 11 residues. Germline V gene data show CDR1 as SGHDT and CDR2 as YYEEEE. V lost 7 bases and J lost 3, with 5 bases in between.